This T cell receptor beta chain was captured in a study of tumor-infiltrating lymphocytes in primary liver carcinoma (dated by TCRdb to 2015 to 2018). For the wider study: Surgical resection was performed in China between November 2015 and early 2016 on about 5 patients with histopathologically diagnosed primary liver carcinoma. Hepatocellular carcinoma (four) or combined HCC and intrahepatic cholangiocarcinoma (one) was present in the five patients, who were three men and two women aged 30 to 69 years. The tumors of the five patients were staged as T1-T3 N0M0, with maximum diameters ranging from roughly 4 to 10 cm. Each sample produced roughly 3.65 to 8 million productive TCRbeta reads, and read depth showed no significant difference between tissue types. For each liver tumor, the study sampled five regions along with adjacent normal tissue and blood, and applied TCRbeta repertoire sequencing, expression microarrays and whole-exome sequencing. A total of roughly 35 specimens from 5 patients, comprising approximately 25 tumor regions, 5 adjacent noncancerous liver tissues and 5 peripheral blood samples, were covered by TCRbeta repertoire sequencing. Repertoires from technical replicates were highly reproducible, with mean shared-clone rates approximately 0.88 and correlation coefficients above 0.95. What the research found in general, with its limitations: The top 250 clones accounted for a significantly greater share of the repertoire in tumors than in blood (p = 0.039). Only the TCR beta chain was sequenced, which likely underestimates true repertoire diversity because unpaired alpha chains were not captured. Consistent with antigen-driven expansion, pairs of tumor regions showed higher repertoire overlap (mean around 36%) than either tumor-adjacent pairs (approximately 17%) or tumor-blood pairs (roughly 14%). Only 4 or 5 patients were included in the study, and the authors note that the findings should be validated in a larger study. Because the samples were bulk and unsorted, CD4+ and CD8+ T cell repertoires could not be compared.

Starting from approximately 460 ng total RNA, TCRbeta-specific cDNA was produced by reverse transcription with a constant-region primer and ProtoScript II reverse transcriptase. The TCRbeta libraries were prepared through three rounds of nested multiplex PCR following a slightly modified ARM-PCR procedure. The first two PCR rounds used multiplex TRBV1-TRBV30 forward primers with a Cbeta reverse primer, each for about 10 cycles. Sample barcodes and Illumina adapters were attached in a final 25-cycle PCR using Deep VentR polymerase. Before sequencing, amplicons of 200-500 bp were gel-purified using a QIAquick gel extraction kit. An Illumina HiSeq 2500 was used to sequence the TCRbeta amplicons, generating 250-bp paired-end reads. Turning to the authors' computational methods: Trimmomatic v0.33 was used to quality-trim the reads, and FLASH v1.2.11 was used to merge paired reads so that full CDR3 sequences could be recovered. V, D and J germline segments were assigned to the rearranged TCRbeta sequences using MiGEC v1.2.1b. Clonotype statistics and Shannon-Wiener diversity indices were calculated with VDJtools v1.0.0. To cut down on sampling bias, every analysis after diversity analysis relied on just the 250 most abundant clonotypes from each sample. In TCRdb, the public reads were trimmed at Q25 with fastp and aligned with MiXCR, with productive beta chains retained. Rows are combined by CDR3 protein, so each entry shows the most common genes and DNA. These V and J calls derive from TCRdb rather than the authors' analysis. A total of 150,000 to 200,000 distinct CDR3 sequences appear in this sample, over 45% of them only once. Around 74% of the sample goes to the ten largest clones.

At the junction V is shortened by 4 bases and J by 0 bases, with 12 bases in between. The CDR3 is 16 residues long, counting both termini. The read is trimmed to its CDR3 DNA, 48 bases read in frame from base 1. From a lookup of the germline V gene, CDR1 and CDR2 are MGHRA and YSYEKL. RNA from unsorted whole blood was extracted with TRIzol reagent, and germline DNA was obtained with the DNeasy Blood & Tissue kit. At the time of sampling, the patients had chronic HBV infection and had not received any treatment. Before surgery, around 4 milliliters of peripheral blood were drawn into K2EDTA tubes. Turning to this clonotype: Which antigen it targets is not known. Lacking the conserved final phenylalanine or tryptophan, this CDR3 likely reflects a read error.

The material sequenced was peripheral blood. The rearrangement combines TRBV4-1 with TRBJ1-4; the D region possibly corresponds to TRBD1 (6 bases align). This receptor was taken from a man aged 35-49 years with primary liver carcinoma and hepatitis B virus infection. The base sequence is TGCGCCAGCAGCCGCCAACAGGGTGCAACTAATGAAAAACTGTTTTCC. It translates to CASSRQQGATNEKLFS.